This TCR beta chain was sequenced in a study of shared clonotypes between healthy human individuals. A CD45RA+ naive subset and a CD45RA-negative memory subset were split from CD4+ cells. Findings and caveats of the study: Clonotypes which were not shared had lower generation probabilities than clonotypes that all four donors shared.

In regard to this clone: As yet, its antigen is unknown.

In germline, CDR1 is SGHAT, CDR2 FQNNGV. The CDR3 totals 15 residues. The J segment lost 6 bases and the V segment lost 1 base, leaving 4 bases of the junction unmatched. TCRdb's table, derived via immunoSEQ multiplex PCR, lists solely in-frame clones and lacks some. Of some 1.5 million clones in the sample, 95% to 97% were seen once. Sequencing input: naive CD4+ T cells sorted from blood. Noted subset: CD45RA+ positively selected. The V gene is TRBV11-2, the J gene TRBJ1-5; TRBD1 matches 9 bases. This sequence originates from a man under 40 in good health. Here the CDR3 DNA reads TGTGCCAGCAGCTTAGGGGACAGGGCTTTTCAGCCCCAGCATTTT. Translating it yields CASSLGDRAFQPQHF.